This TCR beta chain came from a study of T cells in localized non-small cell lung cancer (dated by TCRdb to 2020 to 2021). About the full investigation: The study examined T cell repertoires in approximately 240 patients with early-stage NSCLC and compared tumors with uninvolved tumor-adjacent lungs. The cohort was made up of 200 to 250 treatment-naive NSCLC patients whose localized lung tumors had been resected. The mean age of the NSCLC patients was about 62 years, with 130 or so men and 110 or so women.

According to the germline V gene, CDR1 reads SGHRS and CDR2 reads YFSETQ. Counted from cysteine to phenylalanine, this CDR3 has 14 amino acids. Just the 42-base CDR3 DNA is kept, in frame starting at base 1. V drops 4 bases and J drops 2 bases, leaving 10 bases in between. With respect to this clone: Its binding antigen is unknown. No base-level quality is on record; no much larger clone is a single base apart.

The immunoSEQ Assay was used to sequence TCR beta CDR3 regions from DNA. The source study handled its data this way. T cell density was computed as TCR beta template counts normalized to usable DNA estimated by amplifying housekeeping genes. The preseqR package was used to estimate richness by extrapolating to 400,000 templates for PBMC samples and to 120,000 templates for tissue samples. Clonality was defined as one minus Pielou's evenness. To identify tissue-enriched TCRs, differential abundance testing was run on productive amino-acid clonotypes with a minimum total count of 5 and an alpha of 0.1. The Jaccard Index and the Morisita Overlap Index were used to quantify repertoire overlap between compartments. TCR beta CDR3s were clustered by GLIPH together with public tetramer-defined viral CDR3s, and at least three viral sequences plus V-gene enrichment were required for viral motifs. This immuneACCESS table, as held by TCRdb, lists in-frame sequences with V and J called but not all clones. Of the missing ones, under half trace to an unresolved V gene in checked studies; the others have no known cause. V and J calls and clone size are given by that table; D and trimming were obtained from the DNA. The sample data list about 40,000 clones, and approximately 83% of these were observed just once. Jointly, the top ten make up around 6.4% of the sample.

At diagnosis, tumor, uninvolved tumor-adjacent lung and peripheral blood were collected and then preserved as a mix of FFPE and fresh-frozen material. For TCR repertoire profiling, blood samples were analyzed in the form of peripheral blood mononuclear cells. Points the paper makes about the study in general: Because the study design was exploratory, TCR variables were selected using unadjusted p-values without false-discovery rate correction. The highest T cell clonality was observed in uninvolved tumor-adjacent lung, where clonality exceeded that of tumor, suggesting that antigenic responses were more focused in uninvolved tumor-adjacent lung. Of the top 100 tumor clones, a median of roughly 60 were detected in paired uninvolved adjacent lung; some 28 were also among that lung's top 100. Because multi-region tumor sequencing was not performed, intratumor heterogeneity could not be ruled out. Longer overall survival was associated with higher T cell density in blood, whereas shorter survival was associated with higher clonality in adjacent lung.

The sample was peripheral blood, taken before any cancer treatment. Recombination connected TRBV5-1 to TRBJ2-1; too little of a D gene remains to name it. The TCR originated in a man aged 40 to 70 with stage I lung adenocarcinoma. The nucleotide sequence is TGCGCCAGCAGCCGGACCTCACCCTACAATGAGCAGTTCTTC. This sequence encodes CASSRTSPYNEQFF.